The following is a TCR beta chain sequence with its context. Its cognate antigen is unknown. In the naive CD8 group, cells lacked CD45RO and were positively selected for CCR7, so terminally differentiated effector memory CD45RA+ cells were left out. Between the trimmed V and J ends, which lost 1 base and 2 bases, there was a span of 10 bases. The V gene's germline CDR1 is MGHRA and CDR2 YSYEKL. CDR3 size: 15 residues. Per the original data handling: Quality scores were absent from the junction-only immunoSEQ sequences, so filtering differed. Some clones are missing from TCRdb's copy, which holds only in-frame ones; the method was immunoSEQ multiplex PCR. V, J and clone size are those of that table, while D and trimming were read from the DNA. Among about 2,100,000 clones listed, 85% to 95% were seen once. The record originates from a study of shared clonotypes between healthy human individuals. Across the whole study: Per donor, three plates held CD4 naive cells, three held CD4 memory, two held CD8 naive and one held CD8 memory.

Study outcomes and limitations: An expected dependence of interdonor clonotype sharing on sequencing depth was noted.

Sequencing used naive CD8+ T cells from PBMCs. The chain couples TRBV4-1 to TRBJ2-3, with unresolved D. This clonotype was obtained from a young man in good health. Some clones in this sample may be carry-over from other donors' samples. The CDR3 loop reads CASSQGRLATDTQYF. For the CDR3, the DNA is TGCGCCAGCAGCCAAGGCCGCTTGGCCACAGATACGCAGTATTTT.